The sequence of this T cell receptor beta chain was determined in a study of blood T cell repertoires in COVID-19. TCRdb keeps only in-frame clones here, not all; method: immunoSEQ multiplex PCR. The sample lists just over 250,000 clones, around 87% seen once, with 2% to 3% in the top ten. CDR1 and CDR2 (germline): SGHTA, FQGNSA. This CDR3 spans 14 amino acids. The J segment lost 3 bases and the V segment lost 4 bases, leaving 2 bases of the junction unmatched. Sample: peripheral blood. This sequence originates from a woman between 45 and 60 years old with acute or convalescent COVID-19. The gene calls are TRBV7-2 and TRBJ2-3; 9 bases line up with TRBD2. In DNA, the CDR3 is TGTGCCAGCAGCTCCGGACTAGCGACAGATACGCAGTATTTT. This codes for CASSSGLATDTQYF. Full variable domain (remainder filled in from reference TRBV7-2 and TRBJ2-3): GAGVSQSPSNKVTEKGKDVELRCDPISGHTALYWYRQSLGQGLEFLIYFQGNSAPDKSGLPSDRFSAERTGGSVSTLTIQRTQQEDSAVYLCASSSGLATDTQYFGPGTRLTVL.